The clone carrying this T cell receptor (beta chain) has only a few counts. As yet, its antigen is unknown. TCRdb's copy holds only in-frame clones and misses some; the assay was immunoSEQ multiplex PCR. The sample has roughly 120,000 clones, approximately 85% seen once. The sample belongs to a study of T cell responses to AZD1222 COVID-19 vaccine. General study findings and limits: Close to half of all spike-specific TCRs reportedly target regions of the variants that are unmutated. Repertoire sampling occurred only after the peak T cell response.

Second-dose schedules of about 4 or about 12 weeks were combined. This specimen was peripheral blood, taken 28 days after the second AZD1222 dose. The clonotype comes from an adult who received the AZD1222 COVID-19 vaccine.

The CDR3 DNA reads as TGTGCCAGCAGCCATCGACAGGCATCCTATGGCTACACCTTC. Translating gives CASSHRQASYGYTF. V is TRBV11-1 and J is TRBJ1-2; possibly TRBD1 for D (6 bases). The CDR3 consists of 14 residues. V lost 5 bases, J lost 4 bases, and 14 bases lay in between. Germline lookup yields CDR1 SGHAT and CDR2 FQDESV (reference sequence). The full variable domain, rest sourced from reference TRBV11-1 and TRBJ1-2, is EAEVAQSPRYKITEKSQAVAFWCDPISGHATLYWYRQILGQGPELLVQFQDESVVDDSQLPKDRFSAERLKGVDSTLKIQPAELGDSAMYLCASSHRQASYGYTFGSGTRLTVV.